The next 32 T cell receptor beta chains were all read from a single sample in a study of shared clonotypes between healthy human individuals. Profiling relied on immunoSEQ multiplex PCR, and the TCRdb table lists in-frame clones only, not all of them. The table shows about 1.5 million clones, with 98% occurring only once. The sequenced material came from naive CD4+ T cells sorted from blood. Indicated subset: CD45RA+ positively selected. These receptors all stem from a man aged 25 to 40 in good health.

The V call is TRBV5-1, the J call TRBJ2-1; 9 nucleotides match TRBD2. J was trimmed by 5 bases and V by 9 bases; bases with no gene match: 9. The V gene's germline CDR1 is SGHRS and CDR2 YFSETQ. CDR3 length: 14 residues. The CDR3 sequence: CATAAGGVHNEQFF. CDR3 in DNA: TGCGCCACCGCAGCGGGGGGAGTCCACAATGAGCAGTTCTTC.

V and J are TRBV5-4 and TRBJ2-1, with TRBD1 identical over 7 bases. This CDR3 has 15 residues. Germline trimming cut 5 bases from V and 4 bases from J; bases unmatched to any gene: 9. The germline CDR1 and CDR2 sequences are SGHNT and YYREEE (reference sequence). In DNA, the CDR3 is TGTGCCAGCAGAGAGGACAGGCAGCCTTACAATGAGCAGTTCTTC. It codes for CASREDRQPYNEQFF. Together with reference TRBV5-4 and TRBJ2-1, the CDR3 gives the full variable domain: ETGVTQSPTHLIKTRGQQVTLRCSSQSGHNTVSWYQQALGQGPQFIFQYYREEENGRGNFPPRFSGLQFPNYSSELNVNALELDDSALYLCASREDRQPYNEQFFGPGTRLTVL.

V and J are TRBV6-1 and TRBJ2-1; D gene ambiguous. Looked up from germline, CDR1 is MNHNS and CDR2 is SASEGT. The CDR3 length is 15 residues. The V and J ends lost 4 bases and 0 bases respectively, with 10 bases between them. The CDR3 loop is CASSAELSSYNEQFF. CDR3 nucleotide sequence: TGTGCCAGCAGTGCTGAATTGAGCTCCTACAATGAGCAGTTCTTC.

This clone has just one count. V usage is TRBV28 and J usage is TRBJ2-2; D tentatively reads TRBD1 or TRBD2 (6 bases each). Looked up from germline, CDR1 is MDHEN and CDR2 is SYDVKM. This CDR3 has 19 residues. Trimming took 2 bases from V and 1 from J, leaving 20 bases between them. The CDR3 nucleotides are TGTGCCAGCAGTTTAGGCGGGGTTTGGGGGCGAAAGAACACCGGGGAGCTGTTTTTT. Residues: CASSLGGVWGRKNTGELFF. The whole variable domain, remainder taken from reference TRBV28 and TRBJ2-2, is DVKVTQSSRYLVKRTGEKVFLECVQDMDHENMFWYRQDPGLGLRLIYFSYDVKMKEKGDIPEGYSVSREKKERFSLILESASTNQTSMYLCASSLGGVWGRKNTGELFFGEGSRLTVL.

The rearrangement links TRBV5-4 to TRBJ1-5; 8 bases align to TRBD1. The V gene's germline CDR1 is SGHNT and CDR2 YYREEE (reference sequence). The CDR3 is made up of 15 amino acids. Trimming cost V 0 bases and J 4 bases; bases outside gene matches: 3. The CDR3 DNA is TGTGCCAGCAGCTTGGGAGGGGACAGGAATCAGCCCCAGCATTTT. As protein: CASSLGGDRNQPQHF.

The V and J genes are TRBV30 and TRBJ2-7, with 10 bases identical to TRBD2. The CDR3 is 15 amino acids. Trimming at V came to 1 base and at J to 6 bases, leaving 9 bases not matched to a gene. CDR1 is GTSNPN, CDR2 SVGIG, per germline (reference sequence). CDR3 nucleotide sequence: TGTGCCTGGAGTGCCTTAACTAGCGGGACACGCGAGCAGTACTTC. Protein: CAWSALTSGTREQYF.

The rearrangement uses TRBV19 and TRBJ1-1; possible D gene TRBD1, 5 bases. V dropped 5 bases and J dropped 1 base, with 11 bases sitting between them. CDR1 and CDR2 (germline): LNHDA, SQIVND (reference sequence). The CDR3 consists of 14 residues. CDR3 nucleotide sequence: TGTGCCAGTAGTCCCATTGGGGGGAACACTGAAGCTTTCTTT. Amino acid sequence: CASSPIGGNTEAFF. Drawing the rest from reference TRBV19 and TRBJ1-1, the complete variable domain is DGGITQSPKYLFRKEGQNVTLSCEQNLNHDAMYWYRQDPGQGLRLIYYSQIVNDFQKGDIAEGYSVSREKKESFPLTVTSAQKNPTAFYLCASSPIGGNTEAFFGQGTRLTVV.

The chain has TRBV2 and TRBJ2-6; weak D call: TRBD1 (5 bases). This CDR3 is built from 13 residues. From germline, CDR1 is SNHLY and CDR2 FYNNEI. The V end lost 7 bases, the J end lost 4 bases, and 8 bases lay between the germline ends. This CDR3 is CASNPGGANVLTF. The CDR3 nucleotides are TGTGCCAGCAACCCAGGGGGGGCCAACGTCCTGACTTTC.

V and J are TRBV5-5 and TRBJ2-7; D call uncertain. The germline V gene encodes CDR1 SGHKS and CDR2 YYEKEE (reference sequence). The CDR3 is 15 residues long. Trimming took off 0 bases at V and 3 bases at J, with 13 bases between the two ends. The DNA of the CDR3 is TGTGCCAGCAGCTTGGAAACGGCTGAATACTACGAGCAGTACTTC. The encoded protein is CASSLETAEYYEQYF. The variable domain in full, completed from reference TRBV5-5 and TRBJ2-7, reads DAGVTQSPTHLIKTRGQQVTLRCSPISGHKSVSWYQQVLGQGPQFIFQYYEKEERGRGNFPDRFSARQFPNYSSELNVNALLLGDSALYLCASSLETAEYYEQYFGPGTRLTVT.

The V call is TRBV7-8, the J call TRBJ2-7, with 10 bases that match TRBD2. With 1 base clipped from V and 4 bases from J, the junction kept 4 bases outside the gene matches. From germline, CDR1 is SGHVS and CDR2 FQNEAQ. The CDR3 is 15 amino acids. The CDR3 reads CASSLVETSGYEQYF. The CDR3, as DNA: TGTGCCAGCAGCTTAGTTGAGACTAGCGGGTACGAGCAGTACTTC. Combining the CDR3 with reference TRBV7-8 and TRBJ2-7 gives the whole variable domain GAGVSQSPRYKVAKRGQDVALRCDPISGHVSLFWYQQALGQGPEFLTYFQNEAQLDKSGLPSDRFFAERPEGSVSTLKIQRTQQEDSAVYLCASSLVETSGYEQYFGPGTRLTVT.

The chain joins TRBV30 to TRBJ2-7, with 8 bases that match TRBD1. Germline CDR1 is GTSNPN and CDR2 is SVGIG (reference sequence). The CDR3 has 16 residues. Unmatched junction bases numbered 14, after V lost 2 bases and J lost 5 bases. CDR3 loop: CAWSKDRAILNHEQYF. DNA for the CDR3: TGTGCCTGGAGTAAGGACAGGGCCATTCTTAACCACGAGCAGTACTTC.

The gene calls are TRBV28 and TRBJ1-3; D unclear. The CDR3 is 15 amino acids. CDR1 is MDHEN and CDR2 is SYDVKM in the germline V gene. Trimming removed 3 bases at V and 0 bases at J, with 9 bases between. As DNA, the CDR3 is TGTGCCAGCAGTTTTATTGGCTACTCTGGAAACACCATATATTTT. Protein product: CASSFIGYSGNTIYF.

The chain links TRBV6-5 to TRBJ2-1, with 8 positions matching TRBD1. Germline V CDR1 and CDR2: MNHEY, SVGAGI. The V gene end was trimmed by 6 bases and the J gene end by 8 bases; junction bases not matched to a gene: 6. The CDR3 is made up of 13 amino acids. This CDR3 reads CASRLDRVHEQFF. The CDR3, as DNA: TGTGCCAGCAGGCTGGACAGGGTCCATGAGCAGTTCTTC.

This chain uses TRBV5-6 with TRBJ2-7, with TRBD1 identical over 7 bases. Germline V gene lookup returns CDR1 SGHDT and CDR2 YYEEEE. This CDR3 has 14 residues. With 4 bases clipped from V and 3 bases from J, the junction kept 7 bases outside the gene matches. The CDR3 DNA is TGTGCCAGCAGCAGAGGGACAGTCGGCTACGAGCAGTACTTC. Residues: CASSRGTVGYEQYF.

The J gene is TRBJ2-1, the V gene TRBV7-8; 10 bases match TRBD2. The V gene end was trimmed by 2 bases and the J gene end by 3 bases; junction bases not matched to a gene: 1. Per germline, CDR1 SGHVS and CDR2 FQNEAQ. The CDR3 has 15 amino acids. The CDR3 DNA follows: TGTGCCAGCAGCTTACTAGCGGGGGACTACAATGAGCAGTTCTTC. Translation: CASSLLAGDYNEQFF.

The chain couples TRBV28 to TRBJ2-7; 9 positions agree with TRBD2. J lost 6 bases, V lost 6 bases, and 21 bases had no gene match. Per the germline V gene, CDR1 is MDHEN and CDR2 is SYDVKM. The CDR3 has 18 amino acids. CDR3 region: CASRVGGSSGRSLGEQYF. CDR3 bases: TGTGCCAGCAGAGTTGGCGGTAGTAGCGGGAGAAGTCTGGGCGAGCAGTACTTC. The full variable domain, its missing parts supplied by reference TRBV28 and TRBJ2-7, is DVKVTQSSRYLVKRTGEKVFLECVQDMDHENMFWYRQDPGLGLRLIYFSYDVKMKEKGDIPEGYSVSREKKERFSLILESASTNQTSMYLCASRVGGSSGRSLGEQYFGPGTRLTVT.

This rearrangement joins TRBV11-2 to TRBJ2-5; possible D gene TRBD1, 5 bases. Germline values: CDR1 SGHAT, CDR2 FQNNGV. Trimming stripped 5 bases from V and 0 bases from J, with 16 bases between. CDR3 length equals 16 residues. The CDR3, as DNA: TGTGCCAGCAGCCCTAATGTCAGGGTTTACCAAGAGACCCAGTACTTC. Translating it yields CASSPNVRVYQETQYF.

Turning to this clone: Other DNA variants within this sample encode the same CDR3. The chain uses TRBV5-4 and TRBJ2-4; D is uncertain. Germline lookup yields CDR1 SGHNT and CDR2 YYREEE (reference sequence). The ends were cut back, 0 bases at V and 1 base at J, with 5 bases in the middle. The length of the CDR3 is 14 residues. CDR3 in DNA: TGTGCCAGCAGCTTGGGGGGTGCCAAAAACATTCAGTACTTC. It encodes CASSLGGAKNIQYF.

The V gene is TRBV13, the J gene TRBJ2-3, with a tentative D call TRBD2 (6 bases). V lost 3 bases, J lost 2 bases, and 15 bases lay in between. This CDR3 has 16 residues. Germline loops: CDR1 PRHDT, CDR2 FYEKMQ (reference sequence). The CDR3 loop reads CASSFAGSHYTDTQYF. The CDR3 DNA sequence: TGTGCCAGCAGCTTTGCGGGGAGCCATTACACAGATACGCAGTATTTT.

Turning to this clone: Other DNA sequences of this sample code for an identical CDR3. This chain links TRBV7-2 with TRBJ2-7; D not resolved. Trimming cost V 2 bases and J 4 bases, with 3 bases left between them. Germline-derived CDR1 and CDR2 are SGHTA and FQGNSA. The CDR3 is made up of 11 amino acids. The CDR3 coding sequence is TGTGCCAGCAGCTTACGGTACGAGCAGTACTTC. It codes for CASSLRYEQYF.

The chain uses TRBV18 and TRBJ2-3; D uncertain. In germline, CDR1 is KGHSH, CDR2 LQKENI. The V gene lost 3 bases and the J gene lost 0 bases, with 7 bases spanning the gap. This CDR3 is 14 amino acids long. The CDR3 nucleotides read TGTGCCAGCTCACCTAAAGAGAGCACAGATACGCAGTATTTT. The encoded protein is CASSPKESTDTQYF. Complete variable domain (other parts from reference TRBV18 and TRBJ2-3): NAGVMQNPRHLVRRRGQEARLRCSPMKGHSHVYWYRQLPEEGLKFMVYLQKENIIDESGMPKERFSAEFPKEGPSILRIQQVVRGDSAAYFCASSPKESTDTQYFGPGTRLTVL.

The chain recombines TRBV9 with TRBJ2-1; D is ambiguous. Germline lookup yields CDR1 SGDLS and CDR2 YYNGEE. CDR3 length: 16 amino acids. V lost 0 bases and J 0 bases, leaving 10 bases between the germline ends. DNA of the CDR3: TGTGCCAGCAGCGTAGGAATCGCTAGCTCCTACAATGAGCAGTTCTTC. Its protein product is CASSVGIASSYNEQFF. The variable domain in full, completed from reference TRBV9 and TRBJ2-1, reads DSGVTQTPKHLITATGQRVTLRCSPRSGDLSVYWYQQSLDQGLQFLIQYYNGEERAKGNILERFSAQQFPDLHSELNLSSLELGDSALYFCASSVGIASSYNEQFFGPGTRLTVL.

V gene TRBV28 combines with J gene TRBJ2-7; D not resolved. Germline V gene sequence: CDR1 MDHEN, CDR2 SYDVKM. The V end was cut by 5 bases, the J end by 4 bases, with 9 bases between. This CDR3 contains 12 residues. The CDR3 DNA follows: TGTGCCAGCAGTGCCGTTAATTACGAGCAGTACTTC. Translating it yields CASSAVNYEQYF.

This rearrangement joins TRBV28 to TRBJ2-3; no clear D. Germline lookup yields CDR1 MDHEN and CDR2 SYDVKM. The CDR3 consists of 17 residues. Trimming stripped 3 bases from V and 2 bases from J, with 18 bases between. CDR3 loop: CASSLAAEWLSTDTQYF. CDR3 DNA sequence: TGTGCCAGCAGTTTGGCTGCCGAGTGGCTTTCCACAGATACGCAGTATTTT.

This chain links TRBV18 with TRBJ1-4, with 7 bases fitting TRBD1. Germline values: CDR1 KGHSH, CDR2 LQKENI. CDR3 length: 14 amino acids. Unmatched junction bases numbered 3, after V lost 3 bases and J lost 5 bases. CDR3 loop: CASSPATGNEKLFF. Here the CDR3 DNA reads TGTGCCAGCTCACCCGCGACAGGGAATGAAAAACTGTTTTTT. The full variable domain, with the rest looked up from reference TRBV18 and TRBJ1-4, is NAGVMQNPRHLVRRRGQEARLRCSPMKGHSHVYWYRQLPEEGLKFMVYLQKENIIDESGMPKERFSAEFPKEGPSILRIQQVVRGDSAAYFCASSPATGNEKLFFGSGTQLSVL.

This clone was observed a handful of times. CDR3 sequence: CASSVRLNQPQHF. CDR3 coding DNA: TGTGCCAGCAGTGTGAGGCTCAATCAGCCCCAGCATTTT. The J gene is TRBJ1-5, the V gene TRBV28; D is uncertain. CDR3 size: 13 residues. In germline, CDR1 is MDHEN, CDR2 SYDVKM. The V end lost 5 bases, the J end lost 3 bases, and 8 bases lay between the germline ends. The entire variable domain, with the rest obtained from reference TRBV28 and TRBJ1-5, is as follows: DVKVTQSSRYLVKRTGEKVFLECVQDMDHENMFWYRQDPGLGLRLIYFSYDVKMKEKGDIPEGYSVSREKKERFSLILESASTNQTSMYLCASSVRLNQPQHFGDGTRLSIL.

Here the CDR3 reads CASSSGLAGGQNEQFF. In nucleotides, the CDR3 is TGTGCCAGCAGTTCCGGACTAGCGGGAGGGCAGAATGAGCAGTTCTTC. The chain uses TRBV6-5 and TRBJ2-1; TRBD2 matches at 15 bases. V was pared by 4 bases and J by 7 bases, with 5 bases of the junction left unmatched. Germline CDR1 is MNHEY and CDR2 is SVGAGI. The CDR3 loop spans 16 amino acids.

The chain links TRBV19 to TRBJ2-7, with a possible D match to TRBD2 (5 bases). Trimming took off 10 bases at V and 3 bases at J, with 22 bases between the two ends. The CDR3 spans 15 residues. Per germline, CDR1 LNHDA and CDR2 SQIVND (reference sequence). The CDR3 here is CANPQRRPILYEQYF. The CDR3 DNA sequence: TGTGCCAATCCTCAGCGGAGGCCGATTCTCTACGAGCAGTACTTC.

The CDR3 DNA follows: TGTGCCAGCAGCGACTTGGGAGCTTTCTTT. Its translation is CASSDLGAFF. The V call is TRBV7-2, the J call TRBJ1-1; D is unclear. The CDR3 totals 10 residues. V was clipped by 5 bases and J by 10 bases, with 8 bases between them. Germline V gives CDR1 SGHTA, CDR2 FQGNSA.

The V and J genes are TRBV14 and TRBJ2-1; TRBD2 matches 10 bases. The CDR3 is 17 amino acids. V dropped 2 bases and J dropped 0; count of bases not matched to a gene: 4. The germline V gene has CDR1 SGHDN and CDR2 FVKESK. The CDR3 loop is CASSQWPSGSSYNEQFF. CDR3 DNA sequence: TGTGCCAGCAGCCAATGGCCTAGCGGGAGCTCCTACAATGAGCAGTTCTTC. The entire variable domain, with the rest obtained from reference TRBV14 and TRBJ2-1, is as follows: EAGVTQFPSHSVIEKGQTVTLRCDPISGHDNLYWYRRVMGKEIKFLLHFVKESKQDESGMPNNRFLAERTGGTYSTLKVQPAELEDSGVYFCASSQWPSGSSYNEQFFGPGTRLTVL.

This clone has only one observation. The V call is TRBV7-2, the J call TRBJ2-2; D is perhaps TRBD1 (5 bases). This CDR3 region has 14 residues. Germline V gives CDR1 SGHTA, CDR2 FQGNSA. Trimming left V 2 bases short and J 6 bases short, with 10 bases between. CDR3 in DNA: TGTGCCAGCAGCTTAATAGGGGCGGCCGGGGAGCTGTTTTTT. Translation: CASSLIGAAGELFF.

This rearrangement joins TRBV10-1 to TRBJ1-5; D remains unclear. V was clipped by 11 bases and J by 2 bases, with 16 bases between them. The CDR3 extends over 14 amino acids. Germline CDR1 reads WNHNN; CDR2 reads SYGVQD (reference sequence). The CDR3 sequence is CAPEPQRRNQPQHF. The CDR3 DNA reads TGCGCCCCCGAGCCCCAGCGGCGCAATCAGCCCCAGCATTTT.